This T cell receptor (beta chain) was captured by sequencing in a study of blood T cell repertoires in COVID-19. Across the study: Italy, Spain and the United States were the sources of the convalescent and acute COVID-19 samples. PBMCs, B-cell-depleted T cells, or T cells provided the cDNA or gDNA that made up the material.

In the source study's methods: Nucleated cell number was recorded as an estimate derived from reference gene primer amplification. The assay was immunoSEQ multiplex PCR, and TCRdb's table has in-frame clones only and misses some. The DNA gave D and trimming, while V, J and clone size come from that table. The sample contains 50,000 to 65,000 clones, just over 85% of which appear only once. With 10 bases clipped from V and 5 bases from J, the junction kept 19 bases outside the gene matches. The CDR3 is 17 amino acids. CDR1 and CDR2 from the germline V gene are MDHEN and SYDVKM. This clone was recorded only once.

The chain employs TRBV28 and TRBJ1-5; TRBD1 agrees at 8 bases. This clonotype was obtained from a man between 50 and 59 years old with active COVID-19. The sequenced sample consisted of peripheral blood. CDR3 nucleotides: TGTGCCACCCAACCAATTCAGGGGGCATTGAGGTATCAGCCCCAGCATTTT. Protein: CATQPIQGALRYQPQHF.